The clone carrying this T cell receptor beta chain was recorded a few times. The antigen remains unidentified. V was cut by 0 bases and J by 9 bases, with 12 bases left in between. Germline V lookup: CDR1 LNHNV, CDR2 YYDKDF (reference sequence). The CDR3 is made up of 14 amino acids. It was RNA transcripts that yielded the amplified TCR beta CDR3 regions. HTBI primers drove first-round RT-PCR of the TCR CDR3. TCRdb re-called the multiplex PCR reads through MiXCR, storing one row per CDR3 protein. Among hundreds of thousands of distinct CDR3 sequences, approximately 15% were seen once, and the ten largest hold about a tenth. Patients having uncontrolled infection, another autoimmune disease, pregnancy or lactation were not included. The sample originates from a study of T cells in Graves' hyperthyroidism and ophthalmopathy. Background on the study: Peripheral blood specimens were obtained at initial diagnosis, prior to any treatment. Findings and caveats of the study: Expanded thyroid clonotypes (above 0.001) were mostly also found in blood.

The chain couples TRBV15 to TRBJ1-5; D possibly corresponds to TRBD1 (6 bases). The sequence was obtained from a woman aged 18-29 years with Graves' hyperthyroidism. The sequenced sample was blood. Here the CDR3 reads CATSRDRGGTPQHF. For the CDR3, the DNA is TGTGCCACCAGCAGAGACAGGGGCGGGACGCCCCAGCATTTT.